Below, 27 T cell receptor beta chains from the same sample are listed, as sequenced in a study of blood T cell repertoires in COVID-19 (TCRdb year 2020). Libraries came from the immunoSEQ multiplex PCR assay. Here the immuneACCESS table is served through TCRdb, limited to in-frame sequences with V and J called. Missing clones are a known gap in these copies; in checked studies unresolved V genes cover under half, and the rest lacks a known reason. The sample data list about 170,000 clones, and approximately 82% of these were observed just once. Less than 20% of the sample rests with the top ten. Specimen: peripheral blood. These TCRs come from a woman aged 70 to 79 who had recovered from COVID-19.

This chain links TRBV5-1 with TRBJ1-1; D unresolved. CDR3 length equals 13 residues. Germline lookup yields CDR1 SGHRS and CDR2 YFSETQ. Trimming stripped 4 bases from V and 4 bases from J, with 11 bases between. CDR3 sequence (DNA): TGCGCCAGCAGCGCCGGGGTGGGCACTGAAGCTTTCTTT. Amino acid sequence: CASSAGVGTEAFF.

The CDR3 reads CASSTRDRGGYGYTF. The CDR3 nucleotides read TGTGCCAGTAGTACCAGGGACAGGGGAGGCTATGGCTACACCTTC. The rearrangement uses TRBV19 and TRBJ1-2, with 10 bases fitting TRBD1. This CDR3 contains 15 residues. V dropped 4 bases and J dropped 4; count of bases not matched to a gene: 6. Looked up from germline, CDR1 is LNHDA and CDR2 is SQIVND (reference sequence). Based on the CDR3 plus reference TRBV19 and TRBJ1-2, the full variable domain is DGGITQSPKYLFRKEGQNVTLSCEQNLNHDAMYWYRQDPGQGLRLIYYSQIVNDFQKGDIAEGYSVSREKKESFPLTVTSAQKNPTAFYLCASSTRDRGGYGYTFGSGTRLTVV.

The chain combines TRBV19 with TRBJ1-4; 9 bases are a match to TRBD1. With 5 bases clipped from V and 3 bases from J, the junction kept 4 bases outside the gene matches. Germline lookup yields CDR1 LNHDA and CDR2 SQIVND (reference sequence). The CDR3 is 15 residues long. CDR3 residues: CASSPGTGPNEKLFF. The DNA of the CDR3 is TGTGCCAGTAGTCCCGGGACAGGGCCTAATGAAAAACTGTTTTTT.

The chain links TRBV30 to TRBJ1-1; D not resolved. This CDR3 spans 13 amino acids. CDR1 and CDR2 (germline): GTSNPN, SVGIG (reference sequence). V lost 1 base and J lost 3, with 9 bases in between. CDR3 in DNA: TGTGCCTGGAGTGGACGGGGAGACACTGAAGCTTTCTTT. Translated, it gives CAWSGRGDTEAFF.

A note on this clone: Possible read error: a much larger clone is one base away. The rearrangement joins TRBV7-3 to TRBJ2-3; 12 bases agree with TRBD2. This CDR3 comprises 16 residues. Germline CDR1 is SGHTA and CDR2 is FQGTGA. Germline trimming cut 5 bases from V and 2 bases from J; bases unmatched to any gene: 5. CDR3 residues: CASSPRTSGTTDTQYF. The CDR3 DNA is TGTGCCAGCAGCCCCCGGACTAGCGGGACCACAGATACGCAGTATTTT. Looking up the rest from reference TRBV7-3 and TRBJ2-3 gives the full variable domain: GAGVSQTPSNKVTEKGKYVELRCDPISGHTALYWYRQSLGQGPEFLIYFQGTGAADDSGLPNDRFFAVRPEGSVSTLKIQRTERGDSAVYLCASSPRTSGTTDTQYFGPGTRLTVL.

The gene calls are TRBV18 and TRBJ2-1; 10 bases map to TRBD1. Germline lookup yields CDR1 KGHSH and CDR2 LQKENI. The CDR3 has 14 residues. Losses at the gene ends were 3 bases for V and 5 bases for J; bases not matched to a gene: 1. The CDR3, as DNA: TGTGCCAGCTCACCCGGGACAGGGGACAATGAGCAGTTCTTC. Amino acid sequence: CASSPGTGDNEQFF.

The genes are TRBV5-1 and TRBJ2-7; possible D gene TRBD2, 5 bases. Germline V gives CDR1 SGHRS, CDR2 YFSETQ. The V end was cut by 0 bases, the J end by 2 bases, with 12 bases between. The CDR3 covers 15 residues. The CDR3 coding sequence is TGCGCCAGCAGCTTGGTGCCGCGGGCGACCTACGAGCAGTACTTC. Its protein is CASSLVPRATYEQYF. Drawing the rest from reference TRBV5-1 and TRBJ2-7, the complete variable domain is KAGVTQTPRYLIKTRGQQVTLSCSPISGHRSVSWYQQTPGQGLQFLFEYFSETQRNKGNFPGRFSGRQFSNSRSEMNVSTLELGDSALYLCASSLVPRATYEQYFGPGTRLTVT.

This clone appeared once. The V and J genes are TRBV6-5 and TRBJ2-1, with D tentatively TRBD1 (6 bases). Trimming left V 10 bases short and J 4 bases short, with 14 bases between. Germline loops: CDR1 MNHEY, CDR2 SVGAGI. This CDR3 is built from 13 residues. For the CDR3, the DNA is TGTGCCACCAACAGGGCGAATTACAATGAGCAGTTCTTC. Translated: CATNRANYNEQFF.

J is TRBJ2-3 and V is TRBV6-5, with 10 bases fitting TRBD1. Germline V CDR1 and CDR2: MNHEY, SVGAGI. The CDR3 covers 12 residues. The CDR3 region is CATTGGLDTQYF. The DNA of the CDR3 is TGTGCTACGACAGGGGGCTTGGATACGCAGTATTTT.

The chain couples TRBV6-6 to TRBJ1-3; D may be TRBD1 (5 bases). V lost 0 bases and J 2 bases, leaving 8 bases between the germline ends. Germline CDR1 MNHNY, CDR2 SVGAGI (reference sequence). The CDR3 extends over 15 amino acids. The DNA of the CDR3 is TGTGCCAGCAGTTACTCGGGGGGGGCTGGAAACACCATATATTTT. Its translation: CASSYSGGAGNTIYF.

The gene calls are TRBV7-9 and TRBJ2-1; 9 nucleotides agree with TRBD2. This CDR3 is built from 16 residues. Losses at the gene ends were 5 bases for V and 4 bases for J; bases not matched to a gene: 9. Looked up from germline, CDR1 is SEHNR and CDR2 is FQNEAQ (reference sequence). The CDR3 DNA sequence: TGTGCCAGCAGCCCGCGGGGGGGTGAAGGTTACAATGAGCAGTTCTTC. Residues: CASSPRGGEGYNEQFF.

The rearrangement uses TRBV6-9 and TRBJ2-1; 7 nucleotides agree with TRBD2. Germline CDR1 and CDR2: MNHGY and SVAAGI. CDR3 length: 15 amino acids. Trimming removed 3 bases from V and 4 bases from J; junction bases left unmatched: 6. CDR3 sequence reads: CASSYGGLGYNEQFF. For the CDR3, the DNA is TGTGCCAGCAGTTACGGCGGACTAGGGTACAATGAGCAGTTCTTC.

The J gene is TRBJ2-1, the V gene TRBV7-3, with 14 bases matching TRBD2. V lost 4 bases, J lost 8 bases, and 10 bases stayed unmatched. CDR3 length: 17 residues. In germline, CDR1 is SGHTA, CDR2 FQGTGA. This CDR3 is CASSSWTSGGPLDEQFF. Written as DNA, the CDR3 is TGTGCCAGCAGCTCCTGGACTAGCGGGGGGCCCCTCGATGAGCAGTTCTTC.

The V and J genes are TRBV6-6 and TRBJ2-1, with D possibly being TRBD2 (6 bases). This CDR3 is built from 15 residues. Trimming cost V 2 bases and J 4 bases, with 12 bases left between them. Germline loops: CDR1 MNHNY, CDR2 SVGAGI (reference sequence). The DNA for the CDR3 is TGTGCCAGCAGTTACCTGGCTAGCGAGTACAATGAGCAGTTCTTC. Translating it yields CASSYLASEYNEQFF.

The genes are TRBV28 and TRBJ2-1, with 11 bases that match TRBD2. Germline values: CDR1 MDHEN, CDR2 SYDVKM. CDR3 length: 19 amino acids. V lost 4 bases, J lost 0 bases, and 11 bases stayed unmatched. The CDR3 is CASSYPPSGRTSSYNEQFF. The CDR3 bases are TGTGCCAGCAGTTACCCGCCTAGCGGGAGGACGAGCTCCTACAATGAGCAGTTCTTC.

The chain employs TRBV18 and TRBJ2-5; D gene uncertain. Germline CDR1 and CDR2: KGHSH and LQKENI. The ends were cut back, 3 bases at V and 0 bases at J, with 5 bases in the middle. CDR3 length equals 13 residues. In DNA form, the CDR3 reads TGTGCCAGCTCACCCCCGGACCAAGAGACCCAGTACTTC. Its translation is CASSPPDQETQYF.

V usage is TRBV25-1 and J usage is TRBJ2-1; a weak D match, TRBD2 (5 bases). Germline values: CDR1 MGHDK, CDR2 SYGVNS. The CDR3 is 14 residues long. Trimming cost V 3 bases and J 5 bases, with 11 bases left between them. CDR3 coding DNA: TGTGCCAGCAGTGAGTCGGGAACAAACAATGAGCAGTTCTTC. It specifies CASSESGTNNEQFF.

This chain links TRBV3-1 (or the pseudogene TRBV3-2) with TRBJ1-4, with a weak D call TRBD1 (6 bases). Germline loops: CDR1 LGHDT, CDR2 YNNKEL (reference sequence). This CDR3 has 18 amino acids. V lost 6 bases to trimming and J lost 0 bases, with 20 bases between them. This CDR3 is CASSPRKGDTSTNEKLFF. CDR3 nucleotide sequence: TGTGCCAGCAGTCCAAGGAAGGGGGACACCTCAACTAATGAAAAACTGTTTTTT.

V is TRBV30 and J is TRBJ1-2, with D perhaps matching TRBD1 (6 bases). V lost 3 bases, J lost 2 bases, and 13 bases lay in between. This CDR3 has 14 amino acids. Germline CDR1 GTSNPN, CDR2 SVGIG (reference sequence). The CDR3 DNA reads TGTGCCTGGAGCTGGGGGCCTCTCAACTATGGCTACACCTTC. This translates into CAWSWGPLNYGYTF.

The J gene is TRBJ1-4, the V gene TRBV2; D is undetermined. V was pared by 7 bases and J by 8 bases, with 14 bases between. Germline CDR1 SNHLY, CDR2 FYNNEI. This CDR3 contains 13 residues. The CDR3, as DNA: TGTGCCAGCACGGCGGGTGGAAGGGAAAAACTGTTTTTT. Its translation is CASTAGGREKLFF.

This clone came up once. This chain links TRBV28 with TRBJ2-7, with TRBD2 matching 7 bases. Per the germline V gene, CDR1 is MDHEN and CDR2 is SYDVKM. The CDR3 length is 11 residues. CDR3 DNA sequence: TGTGCGTCGGGAGGAGCCTACGAGCAGTACTTC. Its translation is CASGGAYEQYF. Filled out from reference TRBV28 and TRBJ2-7, the complete variable domain reads DVKVTQSSRYLVKRTGEKVFLECVQDMDHENMFWYRQDPGLGLRLIYFSYDVKMKEKGDIPEGYSVSREKKERFSLILESASTNQTSMYLCASGGAYEQYFGPGTRLTVT.

V and J are TRBV29-1 and TRBJ1-2, with D maybe TRBD1 (5 bases). Trimming stripped 4 bases from V and 1 base from J, with 10 bases between. This CDR3 contains 13 residues. CDR1 and CDR2 (germline): SQVTM, ANQGSEA. CDR3 DNA sequence: TGCAGCGTTGTCCGGGGGTTTAACTATGGCTACACCTTC. This codes for CSVVRGFNYGYTF.

The chain links TRBV7-2 to TRBJ1-2; D might be TRBD1 (6 bases). Germline-derived CDR1 and CDR2 are SGHTA and FQGNSA. The CDR3 runs to 16 residues. V lost 5 bases and J lost 1, with 17 bases in between. CDR3 in DNA: TGTGCCAGCAGCGCCCGGGACACCCGGATTAACTATGGCTACACCTTC. Protein: CASSARDTRINYGYTF.

The chain employs TRBV4-2 and TRBJ2-1, with TRBD2 matching over 12 bases. The CDR3 has 16 residues. Germline assignment: CDR1 LGHNA and CDR2 YNFKEQ. Germline trimming cut 1 base from V and 10 bases from J; bases unmatched to any gene: 8. The CDR3 bases are TGTGCCAGCAGCCAAGTGGTGTCTAGCGGGGGGGTGGAGCAGTTCTTC. Amino acid sequence: CASSQVVSSGGVEQFF.

The chain employs TRBV5-4 and TRBJ1-1, with D maybe TRBD1 (5 bases). The CDR3 has 13 residues. Germline lookup yields CDR1 SGHNT and CDR2 YYREEE (reference sequence). V shed 4 bases and J shed 2 bases, with 9 bases lying between them. CDR3 loop: CASSSRDNTEAFF. The CDR3 nucleotides read TGTGCCAGCAGCAGCAGGGATAACACTGAAGCTTTCTTT. Full variable domain (remainder filled in from reference TRBV5-4 and TRBJ1-1): ETGVTQSPTHLIKTRGQQVTLRCSSQSGHNTVSWYQQALGQGPQFIFQYYREEENGRGNFPPRFSGLQFPNYSSELNVNALELDDSALYLCASSSRDNTEAFFGQGTRLTVV.

The rearrangement links TRBV4-1 to TRBJ1-4; the match to TRBD1 covers 10 bases. The J segment lost 8 bases and the V segment lost 4 bases, leaving 7 bases of the junction unmatched. The CDR3 contains 15 residues. The germline CDR1 and CDR2 sequences are MGHRA and YSYEKL. The CDR3 reads CASSPRDRGGEKLFF. CDR3 sequence (DNA): TGCGCCAGCAGCCCCCGGGACAGGGGAGGAGAAAAACTGTTTTTT.

This rearrangement joins TRBV5-5 to TRBJ2-1; 9 bases fit TRBD2. The CDR3 is 16 amino acids. The V gene end was trimmed by 0 bases and the J gene end by 8 bases; junction bases not matched to a gene: 9. Germline assignment: CDR1 SGHKS and CDR2 YYEKEE (reference sequence). The DNA for the CDR3 is TGTGCCAGCAGCTTGGCGCGGGGCGGGGGGGCCTATGAGCAGTTCTTC. It codes for CASSLARGGGAYEQFF.